This TCR beta chain comes out of a study of blood T cell repertoires in COVID-19. Study as a whole: The study drew acute and convalescent COVID-19 samples from the United States, Italy and Spain. T cells, B-cell-depleted T cells, or PBMCs supplied cDNA or gDNA.

Germline trimming cut 4 bases from V and 7 bases from J; bases unmatched to any gene: 4. The germline V gene has CDR1 SGHRS and CDR2 YFSETQ. The CDR3 extends over 14 amino acids. In its sample, this clone was seen a few times. Original methodology: Nucleated cell number was recorded as an estimate derived from reference gene primer amplification. Assay used: immunoSEQ multiplex PCR; TCRdb lists only in-frame clones, some missing. Clone size and V and J calls were adopted from that table, with D and trimming inferred from the DNA. The sample carries 120,000 or so clones, less than 90% recorded once. Sequencing used peripheral blood. The V call is TRBV5-1, the J call TRBJ1-6; TRBD1 agrees at 8 bases. The TCR originated in a man at least 80 years old with active or convalescent COVID-19. Written as DNA, the CDR3 is TGCGCCAGCAGCGTCCGGGACAGGAATTCACCCCTCCACTTT. Protein product: CASSVRDRNSPLHF.